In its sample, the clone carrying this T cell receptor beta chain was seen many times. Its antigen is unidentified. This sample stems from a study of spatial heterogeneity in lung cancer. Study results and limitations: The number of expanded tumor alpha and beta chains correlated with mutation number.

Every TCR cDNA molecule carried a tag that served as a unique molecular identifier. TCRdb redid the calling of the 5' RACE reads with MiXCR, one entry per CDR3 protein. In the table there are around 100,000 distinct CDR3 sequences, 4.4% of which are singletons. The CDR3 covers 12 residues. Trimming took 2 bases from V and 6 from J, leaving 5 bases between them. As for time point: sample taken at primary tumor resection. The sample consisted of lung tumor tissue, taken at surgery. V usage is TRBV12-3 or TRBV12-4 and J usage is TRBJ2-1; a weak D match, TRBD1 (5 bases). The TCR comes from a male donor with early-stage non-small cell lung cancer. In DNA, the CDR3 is TGTGCCAGCAGTTTACAGGGCAATGAGCAGTTCTTC. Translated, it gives CASSLQGNEQFF.